A single sample gave rise to the 31 T cell receptor beta chains below, sequenced in a study of tissue T cells after allogeneic stem cell transplantation. Time point reported: mouse harvest day 14 after allogeneic transplant. Each mouse received 10^7 T-cell-depleted marrow cells plus 10^6 splenic CD5+ T cells by tail vein. Clones were read by immunoSEQ multiplex PCR, and TCRdb kept only the in-frame ones, dropping some. The data show approximately 8,400 clones, 36% seen once. What was sequenced was skin. The source of these receptors is a female BALB/c mouse given C57BL/6 T cells with graft-versus-host disease after an allogeneic hematopoietic cell transplant.

By share, this clone counts as medium-sized. Genes and germline come from the mouse. Sequencing ends 1 residue short of the CDR3 end; the germline J gene provides the rest. The same CDR3 arises from other DNA sequences in this sample as well. The chain combines TRBV26 with TRBJ2-7; 11 nucleotides line up with TRBD1. The length of the CDR3 is 14 residues. The V segment lost 4 bases and the J segment 3 bases; nucleotides outside the gene matches: 2. Looked up from germline, CDR1 is KGHPV and CDR2 is FQNQEV (reference sequence). CDR3 DNA (partial): TGTGCCAGCAGTCCCGGGACAGGGGGCTATGAACAGTAC. It specifies CASSPGTGGYEQY. The entire CDR3 protein reads CASSPGTGGYEQYF.

Points on this clone: Gene labels here are mouse ones. The CDR3 end is not reached by the read, which stops 1 residue before it; the germline J gene fills it in. The V call is TRBV26, the J call TRBJ2-2; 9 bases are a match to TRBD1. The trim removed 6 bases at V and 6 bases at J, leaving 2 bases unmatched. Germline assignment: CDR1 KGHPV and CDR2 FQNQEV (reference sequence). CDR3 size: 13 residues. Incomplete CDR3 DNA: TGTGCCAGCAGCTGGACAGGGGCCGGGCAGCTCTAC. Its protein product is CASSWTGAGQLY. In full, the CDR3 is CASSWTGAGQLYF.

As to this clone: Mouse germline and gene names are used. The read terminates 1 residue ahead of where the CDR3 ends, so the germline J gene completes it. The chain joins TRBV26 to TRBJ1-2; the D gene is possibly TRBD1 (6 bases). V dropped 4 bases and J dropped 4 bases, with 7 bases sitting between them. CDR1 and CDR2 from the germline V gene are KGHPV and FQNQEV (reference sequence). The CDR3 is 12 amino acids. CDR3 in amino acids: CASSPTGSDYTF. Partial CDR3 DNA: TGTGCCAGCAGTCCGACAGGCTCCGACTACACC.

As for this clone: Gene names refer to mouse genes. The CDR3 extends 1 residue past the end of the read, so its final part is completed from the germline J gene. This rearrangement joins TRBV15 to TRBJ1-1; D unresolved. Germline CDR1 SGHND, CDR2 FRSKSL. V was pared by 3 bases and J by 0 bases, with 8 bases between. The length of the CDR3 is 14 residues. The CDR3 spells CASSFPGANTEVFF. The DNA read from the CDR3 is TGTGCCAGCAGTTTTCCCGGGGCAAACACAGAAGTCTTC.

Relative to its sample, this clone is medium-sized. The gene names here belong to mouse. Distinct nucleotide sequences in the sample also encode this CDR3. Incomplete CDR3 DNA: TGTGCCAGCAGCCTGACCGCAAACTCCGACTACACC. It translates to CASSLTANSDYT. The full-length CDR3 reads as CASSLTANSDYTF. This chain connects TRBV26 to TRBJ1-2; D ambiguous. The CDR3 is cut off 1 residue early in the read; its end comes from the germline J gene. The CDR3 covers 13 residues. V was cut by 6 bases and J by 0 bases, with 8 bases left in between. Germline V gene sequence: CDR1 KGHPV, CDR2 FQNQEV (reference sequence).

With regard to this clone: Each gene name is a mouse one. The sequenced fragment ends 1 residue before the CDR3 boundary, so the rest is inferred from the germline J gene. This chain links TRBV15 with TRBJ2-3; TRBD1 agrees at 10 bases. Germline V gene sequence: CDR1 SGHND, CDR2 FRSKSL. The CDR3 length is 16 residues. Germline trimming cut 3 bases from V and 0 bases from J; bases unmatched to any gene: 3. The DNA read from the CDR3 is TGTGCCAGCAGTTTGAGGGACAGGGGTAGTGCAGAAACGCTGTAT. It specifies CASSLRDRGSAETLY. The complete CDR3 reads CASSLRDRGSAETLYF.

This clone turned up a few times. Gene names and germline refer to mouse. The read terminates 1 residue before the CDR3 end, so the remaining end is supplied by the germline J gene. The same CDR3 also results from other DNA sequences found in this sample. The chain carries TRBV26 and TRBJ1-1, with TRBD1 as a possible D gene (5 bases). Trimming cost V 4 bases and J 1 base, with 7 bases left between them. The germline CDR1 and CDR2 sequences are KGHPV and FQNQEV (reference sequence). The CDR3 length is 13 residues. The CDR3 loop reads CASSPTGNTEVFF. CDR3 DNA (partial): TGTGCCAGCAGTCCAACAGGAAACACAGAAGTCTTC. The variable domain in full, completed from reference TRBV26 and TRBJ1-1, reads NSKVIQTPRYLVKGQGQKAKMRCIPEKGHPVVFWYQQNKNNEFKFLINFQNQEVLQQIDMTEKRFSAECPSNSPCSLEIQSSEAGDSALYLCASSPTGNTEVFFGKGTRLTVV.

This clone was counted only a few times. Genes and germline are mouse. The read halts 1 residue ahead of the CDR3 end, with the missing end drawn from the germline J gene. The V gene is TRBV26, the J gene TRBJ1-4; D ambiguous. The V gene's germline CDR1 is KGHPV and CDR2 FQNQEV (reference sequence). CDR3 length equals 13 residues. Trimming removed 1 base at V and 0 bases at J, with 0 bases between. The part of the CDR3 DNA that was read is TGTGCCAGCAGTCTGTTTTCCAACGAAAGATTATTT. Amino acids: CASSLFSNERLF. From start to end, the CDR3 is CASSLFSNERLFF.

Concerning this clone: The listed genes are named as in mouse. The CDR3 end lies 1 residue beyond the end of the read and is filled in from the germline J gene. V is TRBV12-1 and J is TRBJ1-2; tentatively, D is TRBD1 (6 bases). V was trimmed by 1 base and J by 0 bases, leaving 11 bases between them. Looked up from germline, CDR1 is SGHSN and CDR2 is HYEKVE. This CDR3 has 15 residues. The CDR3 is CASSLPGQTNSDYTF. The CDR3 bases that were read are TGTGCCAGCTCTCTTCCGGGACAAACAAACTCCGACTACACC.

This clone has just one count. The gene names here belong to mouse. The read comes to an end 1 residue before the CDR3 does, leaving the germline J gene to fill in the end. This chain links TRBV24 with TRBJ1-3, with D possibly being TRBD1 (6 bases). V was shortened by 2 bases and J by 4 bases, with 12 bases between the two germline ends. From germline, CDR1 is KGHTA and CDR2 FRNEEI. The CDR3 covers 15 residues. The DNA read from the CDR3 is TGTGCCAGCAGTCTGGGACAGATTTCGGGAAATACGCTCTAT. As protein: CASSLGQISGNTLY. The full CDR3 reads CASSLGQISGNTLYF.

By share of the sample, this clone is medium-sized. Gene names are the mouse ones. Read coverage stops 1 residue before the CDR3 terminus; the germline J gene supplies the remainder. This chain links TRBV1 with TRBJ1-2; TRBD1 aligns across 12 bases. The germline CDR1 and CDR2 sequences are NSQYPW and LRSPGD (reference sequence). This CDR3 contains 16 residues. Trimming took 3 bases from V and 2 from J; bases not matched to a gene: 4. The CDR3 region is CTCSARDRGPNSDYTF. Partial CDR3 DNA: TGCACCTGCAGTGCTCGGGACAGGGGGCCCAACTCCGACTACACC.

Turning to this clone: Genes here carry mouse names. Partial CDR3 DNA: TGTGGTGCTAGGGAACGACAAGGGGGCAACCAGGCTCCGCTT. This encodes CGARERQGGNQAPL. The whole CDR3 is CGARERQGGNQAPLF. The V call is TRBV20, the J call TRBJ1-5; weak D call: TRBD1 (6 bases). From the germline J gene comes the end of the CDR3, since the read stops 1 residue before it. This CDR3 spans 15 amino acids. Germline loops: CDR1 GFQATS, CDR2 STVNSAI. V dropped 0 bases and J dropped 3 bases, with 12 bases sitting between them.

Note on this clone: Mouse gene names apply. The missing CDR3 end, 1 residue past where the read stops, is filled in from the germline J gene. The chain is built from TRBV26 and TRBJ2-5; 7 nucleotides align to TRBD1. The CDR3 runs 14 residues. J lost 4 bases, V lost 3 bases, and 4 bases had no gene match. Per germline, CDR1 KGHPV and CDR2 FQNQEV (reference sequence). CDR3 DNA, as far as it was read: TGTGCCAGCAGTCTTCGACAGGGAGAAGACACCCAGTAC. Protein sequence: CASSLRQGEDTQY. The full CDR3 protein is CASSLRQGEDTQYF.

With respect to this clone: Genes and germline come from the mouse. The sequence runs out 1 residue before the end of the CDR3; the remainder is reconstructed from the germline J gene. V gene TRBV26 combines with J gene TRBJ2-3; possibly TRBD1 for D (6 bases). With 8 bases removed from V and 1 base from J, the gap between germline ends came to 10 bases. The CDR3 runs 13 residues. Germline lookup yields CDR1 KGHPV and CDR2 FQNQEV (reference sequence). CDR3 protein: CASQQGGAETLYF. The sequenced CDR3 bases are TGTGCCAGCCAACAGGGTGGTGCAGAAACGCTGTAT.

Comments on this clone: The germline and genes are mouse ones. Read data end 1 residue before the CDR3 end; the end is taken from the germline J gene. V usage is TRBV3 and J usage is TRBJ1-1, with 12 positions matching TRBD1. CDR1 is SNHLY and CDR2 is FYNGKV in the germline V gene (reference sequence). V dropped 5 bases and J dropped 10; count of bases not matched to a gene: 5. This CDR3 contains 13 residues. Partial CDR3 DNA: TGTGCCAGCAGCAGGGACAGGGGGCGGTCAGTCTTC. It translates to CASSRDRGRSVF. The CDR3 in full is CASSRDRGRSVFF.

As regards this clone: Mouse names are used for the genes. The read terminates 1 residue before the CDR3 end, so the remaining end is supplied by the germline J gene. The V and J genes are TRBV13-1 and TRBJ2-4; D is unresolved. CDR1 and CDR2 from the germline V gene are NSHNY and SYGAGN. The CDR3 is 12 amino acids. V was pared by 2 bases and J by 4 bases, with 5 bases between. CDR3 bases read: TGTGCCAGCAGTGAGACGGAAAACACCTTGTAC. Protein sequence: CASSETENTLY. The CDR3 in its entirety is CASSETENTLYF.

Details on this clone: The genes and germline here are from mouse. The read gets to within 1 residue of the CDR3 end, and the germline J gene fills in the rest. The sample carries other DNA sequences with the same CDR3. The gene calls are TRBV26 and TRBJ1-1, with TRBD1 as a possible D gene (6 bases). Germline CDR1 and CDR2: KGHPV and FQNQEV (reference sequence). Trimming cost V 7 bases and J 1 base, with 10 bases left between them. The CDR3 contains 13 residues. Incomplete CDR3 DNA: TGTGCCAGCACCCTGACAGGAAACACAGAAGTCTTC. This gives the protein CASTLTGNTEVF. In full, the CDR3 is CASTLTGNTEVFF.

For this clone: Gene and germline names: mouse. The missing CDR3 end, 1 residue past where the read stops, is filled in from the germline J gene. The V and J genes are TRBV13-1 and TRBJ2-4; D is possibly TRBD1 (6 bases). The CDR3 is 12 residues long. Germline CDR1 NSHNY, CDR2 SYGAGN. Trimming pared 6 bases from V and 4 bases from J, leaving 9 bases between. The CDR3 loop is CASIRDKNTLYF. The sequenced CDR3 bases are TGTGCCAGCATCCGGGACAAAAACACCTTGTAC.

Comment on this clone: Gene names denote mouse genes. The read terminates 1 residue ahead of where the CDR3 ends, so the germline J gene completes it. The chain carries TRBV23 and TRBJ1-5. Germline CDR1 is KGHTA and CDR2 is FQNQQP. There are 15 residues in the CDR3. CDR3 bases read: TGCTCCAGCAGGCCCCGGGGGGGCAACAACCAGGCTCCGCTT. Encoded protein: CSSRPRGGNNQAPL. From start to end, the CDR3 is CSSRPRGGNNQAPLF.

In this sample, this clone turned up a few times. The listed genes are named as in mouse. The read ends 1 residue early relative to the CDR3; the germline J gene fills the gap. J is TRBJ2-2 and V is TRBV26, with D unclear. Germline CDR1 KGHPV, CDR2 FQNQEV (reference sequence). Trimming removed 4 bases at V and 1 base at J, with 7 bases between. CDR3 length: 14 residues. This CDR3 reads CASSPEGNTGQLYF. Partial CDR3 DNA: TGTGCCAGCAGTCCGGAGGGAAACACCGGGCAGCTCTAC.

As for this clone: The genes and germline here are from mouse. Read coverage stops 1 residue before the CDR3 terminus; the germline J gene supplies the remainder. The rearrangement uses TRBV12-1 and TRBJ1-1; TRBD1 matches 7 bases. The germline V gene has CDR1 SGHSN and CDR2 HYEKVE. This CDR3 comprises 15 residues. V dropped 4 bases and J dropped 4; count of bases not matched to a gene: 11. The CDR3 is CASSPLQGPGTEVFF. The sequenced CDR3 bases are TGTGCCAGCTCCCCTCTACAGGGGCCGGGCACAGAAGTCTTC.

Judged by abundance, this clone is medium-sized (0.01 to 0.1%). The gene names here belong to mouse. The CDR3 is cut off 1 residue early in the read; its end comes from the germline J gene. This chain connects TRBV26 to TRBJ2-1, with TRBD2 matching over 12 bases. V lost 4 bases and J lost 6; bases outside the gene matches: 1. This CDR3 comprises 14 residues. The germline gives CDR1 KGHPV, CDR2 FQNQEV (reference sequence). CDR3 DNA, as far as it was read: TGTGCCAGCAGTCGGGACTGGGGGGTTGCTGAGCAGTTC. Residues: CASSRDWGVAEQF. The entire CDR3 protein reads CASSRDWGVAEQFF.

The sample holds a few counts of this clone. The genes and germline here are from mouse. The observed sequence ends 1 residue before the CDR3 terminus, with the missing tail filled in from the germline J gene. The chain joins TRBV26 to TRBJ1-1; D is unresolved. Deletions cut 4 bases from V and 0 bases from J, with 6 bases between. CDR3 length: 13 amino acids. Germline lookup yields CDR1 KGHPV and CDR2 FQNQEV (reference sequence). CDR3 sequence reads: CASSPQSNTEVFF. The CDR3 bases that were read are TGTGCCAGCAGTCCGCAATCAAACACAGAAGTCTTC.

In the case of this clone: Genes and germline are mouse. The sequenced fragment ends 1 residue before the CDR3 boundary, so the rest is inferred from the germline J gene. In the same sample, other DNA sequences code for this CDR3. The chain recombines TRBV26 with TRBJ1-1, with D hard to call. V dropped 3 bases and J dropped 1 base, with 6 bases sitting between them. The CDR3 covers 13 residues. Germline V gives CDR1 KGHPV, CDR2 FQNQEV (reference sequence). CDR3 region: CASSLGENTEVFF. Incomplete CDR3 DNA: TGTGCCAGCAGTCTAGGCGAAAACACAGAAGTCTTC.

A note on this clone: The listed genes are named as in mouse. The read comes to an end 1 residue before the CDR3 does, leaving the germline J gene to fill in the end. The chain combines TRBV26 with TRBJ2-2; no clear D. V lost 2 bases and J lost 3, with 4 bases in between. This CDR3 has 13 residues. Germline V lookup: CDR1 KGHPV, CDR2 FQNQEV (reference sequence). The CDR3 loop reads CASSLEDTGQLYF. The part of the CDR3 DNA that was read is TGTGCCAGCAGTCTGGAGGACACCGGGCAGCTCTAC. Drawing the rest from reference TRBV26 and TRBJ2-2, the complete variable domain is NSKVIQTPRYLVKGQGQKAKMRCIPEKGHPVVFWYQQNKNNEFKFLINFQNQEVLQQIDMTEKRFSAECPSNSPCSLEIQSSEAGDSALYLCASSLEDTGQLYFGEGSKLTVL.

With respect to this clone: The listed genes are named as in mouse. The CDR3 end falls 1 residue outside the read, so it is completed with the germline J gene. This chain joins TRBV26 and TRBJ2-5; TRBD1 matches at 10 bases. Unmatched junction bases numbered 6, after V lost 6 bases and J lost 6 bases. The germline V gene has CDR1 KGHPV and CDR2 FQNQEV (reference sequence). The CDR3 has 14 residues. CDR3 sequence reads: CASSRQGARDTQYF. Partial CDR3 DNA: TGTGCCAGCAGCAGACAGGGGGCGCGGGACACCCAGTAC.

The table lists this clone with a few counts. Gene names denote mouse genes. The read ends 1 residue before the CDR3 terminus; that terminus is restored from the germline J gene. V is TRBV26 and J is TRBJ1-1; D call uncertain. Looked up from germline, CDR1 is KGHPV and CDR2 is FQNQEV (reference sequence). The CDR3 length is 13 residues. The V gene lost 0 bases and the J gene lost 0 bases, with 2 bases spanning the gap. The part of the CDR3 DNA that was read is TGTGCCAGCAGTCTGTCTGCAAACACAGAAGTCTTC. It yields the protein CASSLSANTEVF. The entire CDR3 reads CASSLSANTEVFF. The entire variable domain, with the rest obtained from reference TRBV26 and TRBJ1-1, is as follows: NSKVIQTPRYLVKGQGQKAKMRCIPEKGHPVVFWYQQNKNNEFKFLINFQNQEVLQQIDMTEKRFSAECPSNSPCSLEIQSSEAGDSALYLCASSLSANTEVFFGKGTRLTVV.

In its sample, this clone was seen a few times. The gene symbols are mouse symbols. The read ends 1 residue early relative to the CDR3; the germline J gene fills the gap. This sequence joins TRBV16 and TRBJ2-4; D possibly uses TRBD1 or TRBD2 (6 bases each). The CDR3 is made up of 14 amino acids. V gave up 1 base and J gave up 3 bases, with 8 bases separating them. The germline V gene encodes CDR1 SGHSA and CDR2 FRNQAP. CDR3 region: CASSLVGAQNTLYF. The covered CDR3 bases are TGTGCAAGCAGCTTAGTGGGGGCACAAAACACCTTGTAC.

This clone is labeled medium-sized. Gene names follow the mouse nomenclature. The read terminates 1 residue before the CDR3 end, so the remaining end is supplied by the germline J gene. Additional DNA sequences in this sample encode the identical CDR3. J is TRBJ1-4 and V is TRBV26; D may be TRBD1 (5 bases). CDR1 and CDR2 from the germline V gene are KGHPV and FQNQEV (reference sequence). V was pared by 6 bases and J by 0 bases, with 8 bases between. The CDR3 extends over 14 amino acids. This CDR3 is CASSRQISNERLFF. The sequenced CDR3 bases are TGTGCCAGCAGCAGACAGATTTCCAACGAAAGATTATTT.

With respect to this clone: The listed genes are named as in mouse. The CDR3 end lies 1 residue beyond the end of the read and is filled in from the germline J gene. J is TRBJ1-2 and V is TRBV3, with 9 positions matching TRBD1. This CDR3 comprises 15 residues. CDR1 and CDR2 from the germline V gene are SNHLY and FYNGKV (reference sequence). With 5 bases clipped from V and 4 bases from J, the junction kept 8 bases outside the gene matches. CDR3 sequence: CASSPQGARGSDYTF. The DNA read from the CDR3 is TGTGCCAGCAGCCCACAGGGGGCGCGGGGCTCCGACTACACC.

This clone is classed as medium-sized. Gene names follow the mouse nomenclature. The CDR3 end lies 1 residue beyond the end of the read and is filled in from the germline J gene. This chain links TRBV3 with TRBJ2-1; the match to TRBD2 covers 9 bases. The CDR3 loop spans 13 amino acids. Germline V gene sequence: CDR1 SNHLY, CDR2 FYNGKV (reference sequence). V dropped 4 bases and J dropped 6; count of bases not matched to a gene: 1. This CDR3 is CASSWDWVAEQFF. The sequenced part of the CDR3 DNA is TGTGCCAGCAGCTGGGACTGGGTTGCTGAGCAGTTC.